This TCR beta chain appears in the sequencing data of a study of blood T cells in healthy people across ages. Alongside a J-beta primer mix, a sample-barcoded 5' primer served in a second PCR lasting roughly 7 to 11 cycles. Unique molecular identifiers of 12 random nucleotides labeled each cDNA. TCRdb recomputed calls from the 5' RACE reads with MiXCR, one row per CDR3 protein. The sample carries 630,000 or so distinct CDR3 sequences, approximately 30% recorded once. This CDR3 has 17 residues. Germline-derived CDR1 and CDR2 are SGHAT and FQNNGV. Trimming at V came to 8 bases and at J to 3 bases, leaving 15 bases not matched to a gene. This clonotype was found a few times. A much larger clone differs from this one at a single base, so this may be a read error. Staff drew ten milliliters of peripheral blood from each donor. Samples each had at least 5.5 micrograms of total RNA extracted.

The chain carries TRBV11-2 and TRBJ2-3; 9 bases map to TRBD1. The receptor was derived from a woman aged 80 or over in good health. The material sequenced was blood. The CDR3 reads CASGSDRGLRVTDTQYF. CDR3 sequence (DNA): TGTGCCAGCGGCTCGGACAGGGGACTTCGTGTTACAGATACGCAGTATTTT. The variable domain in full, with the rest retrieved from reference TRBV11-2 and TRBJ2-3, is EAGVAQSPRYKIIEKRQSVAFWCNPISGHATLYWYQQILGQGPKLLIQFQNNGVVDDSQLPKDRFSAERLKGVDSTLKIQPAKLEDSAVYLCASGSDRGLRVTDTQYFGPGTRLTVL.